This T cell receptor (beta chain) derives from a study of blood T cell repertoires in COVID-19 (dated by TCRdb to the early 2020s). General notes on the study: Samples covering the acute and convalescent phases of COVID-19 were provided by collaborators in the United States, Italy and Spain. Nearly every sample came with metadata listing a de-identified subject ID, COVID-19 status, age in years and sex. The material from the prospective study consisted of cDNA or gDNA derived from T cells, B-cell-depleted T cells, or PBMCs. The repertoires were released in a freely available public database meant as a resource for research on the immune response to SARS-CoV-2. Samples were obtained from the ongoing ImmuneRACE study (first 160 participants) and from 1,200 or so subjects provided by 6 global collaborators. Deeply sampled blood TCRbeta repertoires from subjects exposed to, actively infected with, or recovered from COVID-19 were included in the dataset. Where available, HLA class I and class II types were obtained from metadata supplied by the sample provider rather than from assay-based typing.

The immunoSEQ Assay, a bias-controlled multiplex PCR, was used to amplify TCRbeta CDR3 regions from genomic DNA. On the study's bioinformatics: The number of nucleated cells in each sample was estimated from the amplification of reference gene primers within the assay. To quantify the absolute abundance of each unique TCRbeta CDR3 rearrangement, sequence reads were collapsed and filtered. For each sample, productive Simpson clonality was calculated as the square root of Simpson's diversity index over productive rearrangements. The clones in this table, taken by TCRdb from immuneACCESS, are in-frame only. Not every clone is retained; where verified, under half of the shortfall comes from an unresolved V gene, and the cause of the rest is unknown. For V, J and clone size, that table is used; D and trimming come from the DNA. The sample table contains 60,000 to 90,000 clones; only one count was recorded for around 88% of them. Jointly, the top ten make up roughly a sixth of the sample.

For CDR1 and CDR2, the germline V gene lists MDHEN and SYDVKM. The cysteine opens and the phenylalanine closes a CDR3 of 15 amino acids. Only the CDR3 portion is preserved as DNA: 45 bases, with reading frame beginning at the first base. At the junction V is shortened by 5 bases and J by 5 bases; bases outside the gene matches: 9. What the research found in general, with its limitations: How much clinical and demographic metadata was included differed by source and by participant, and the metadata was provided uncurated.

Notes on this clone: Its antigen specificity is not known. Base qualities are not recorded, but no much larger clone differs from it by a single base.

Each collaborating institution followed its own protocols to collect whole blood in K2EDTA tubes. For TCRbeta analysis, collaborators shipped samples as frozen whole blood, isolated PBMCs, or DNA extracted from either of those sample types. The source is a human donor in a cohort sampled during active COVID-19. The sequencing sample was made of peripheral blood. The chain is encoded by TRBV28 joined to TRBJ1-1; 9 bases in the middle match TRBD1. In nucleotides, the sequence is TGTGCCAGCAGTCTACCGGGGACAGGGAAGACTGAAGCTTTCTTT. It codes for CASSLPGTGKTEAFF.